This TCR beta chain originates from a study of T cell responses to AZD1222 COVID-19 vaccine. The data were produced by immunoSEQ multiplex PCR, yet TCRdb's version contains in-frame clones alone and is incomplete. This table has 65,000 to 85,000 clones, more than 70% appearing once. CDR1 and CDR2 from the germline V gene are SNHLY and FYNNEI. V lost 4 bases, J lost 5 bases, and 6 bases lay in between. The CDR3 has 11 amino acids. About this clone: What it binds is unknown.

The study, taken as a whole, reports: Only 5 or 6 AZD1222 recipients were seropositive at baseline.

V usage is TRBV2 and J usage is TRBJ2-7, with D unresolved. Specimen: peripheral blood, collected 28 days after the second dose of the MenACWY control vaccine. The sequence came from an adult who received the MenACWY meningococcal vaccine as a control. CDR3 region: CASSVMHEQYF. CDR3 DNA: TGTGCCAGCAGTGTTATGCACGAGCAGTACTTC.